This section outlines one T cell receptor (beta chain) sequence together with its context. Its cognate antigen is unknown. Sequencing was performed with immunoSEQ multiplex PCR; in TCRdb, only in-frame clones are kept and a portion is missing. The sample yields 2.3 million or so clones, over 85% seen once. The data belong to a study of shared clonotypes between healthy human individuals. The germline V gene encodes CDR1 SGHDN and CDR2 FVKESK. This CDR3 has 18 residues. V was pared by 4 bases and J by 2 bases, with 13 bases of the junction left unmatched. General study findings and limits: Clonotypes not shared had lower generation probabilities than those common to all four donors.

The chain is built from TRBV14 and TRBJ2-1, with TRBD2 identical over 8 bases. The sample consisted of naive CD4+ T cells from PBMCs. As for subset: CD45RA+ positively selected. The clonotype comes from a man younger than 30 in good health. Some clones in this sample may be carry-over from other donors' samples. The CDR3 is CASSRRLSGKMAYNEQFF. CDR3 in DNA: TGTGCCAGCAGCCGTCGCCTTAGCGGGAAGATGGCCTACAATGAGCAGTTCTTC.